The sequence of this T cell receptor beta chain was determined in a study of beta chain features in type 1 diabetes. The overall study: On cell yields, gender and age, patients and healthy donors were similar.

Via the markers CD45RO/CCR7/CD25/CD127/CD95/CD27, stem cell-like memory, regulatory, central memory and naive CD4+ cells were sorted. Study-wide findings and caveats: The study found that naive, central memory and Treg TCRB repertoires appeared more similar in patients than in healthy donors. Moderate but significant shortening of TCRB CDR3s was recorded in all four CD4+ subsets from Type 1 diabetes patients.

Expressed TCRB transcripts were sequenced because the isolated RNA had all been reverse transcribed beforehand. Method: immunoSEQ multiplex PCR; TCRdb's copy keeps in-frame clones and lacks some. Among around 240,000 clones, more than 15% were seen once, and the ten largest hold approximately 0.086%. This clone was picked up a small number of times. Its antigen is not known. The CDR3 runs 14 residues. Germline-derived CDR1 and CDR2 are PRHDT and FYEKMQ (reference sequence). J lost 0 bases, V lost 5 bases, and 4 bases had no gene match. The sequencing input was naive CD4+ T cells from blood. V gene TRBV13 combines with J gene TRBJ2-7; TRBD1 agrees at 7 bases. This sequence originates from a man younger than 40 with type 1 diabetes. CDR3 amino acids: CASSLRDSSYEQYF. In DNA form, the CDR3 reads TGTGCCAGCAGCCTTCGGGACAGCTCCTACGAGCAGTACTTC.